The text below deals with one T cell receptor beta chain. These data originate in a study of a mutant IDH1 vaccine in newly diagnosed glioma. Study-wide context: Averaging around 40 years of age, treated patients were 62.5% male and approximately 40% female.

Germline CDR1 LNHDA, CDR2 SQIVND (reference sequence). Trimming cost V 8 bases and J 7 bases, with 8 bases left between them. The CDR3 sequence is 11 residues long. Indicated time point: baseline, week 1 (first vaccination visit). Treatment given: pre-vaccination baseline after standard-of-care therapy. Measured with immunoSEQ multiplex PCR; TCRdb has only the in-frame clones, and not every one. The sample includes about 20,000 clones, approximately 85% of them seen just once. The genes are TRBV19 and TRBJ1-4, with TRBD1 as a possible D gene (5 bases). This material consisted of PBMCs, taken from a glioma patient treated with radiotherapy, temozolomide or both. The sequence derives from a man aged 35 to 55 with glioma. The CDR3 DNA follows: TGTGCCAGTGAAGGGGCTGAAAAACTGTTTTTT. It is translated as CASEGAEKLFF.